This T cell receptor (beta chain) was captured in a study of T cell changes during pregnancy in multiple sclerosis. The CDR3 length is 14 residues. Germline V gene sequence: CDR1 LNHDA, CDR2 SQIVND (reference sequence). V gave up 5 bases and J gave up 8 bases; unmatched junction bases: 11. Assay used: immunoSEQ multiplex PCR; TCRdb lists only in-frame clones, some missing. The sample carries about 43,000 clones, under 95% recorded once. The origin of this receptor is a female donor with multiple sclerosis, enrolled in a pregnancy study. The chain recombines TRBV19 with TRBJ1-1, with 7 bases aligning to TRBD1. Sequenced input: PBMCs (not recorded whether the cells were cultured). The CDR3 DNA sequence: TGTGCCAGTAGTCCCTTCATGGAGACAGGGGAAGCTTTCTTT. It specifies CASSPFMETGEAFF.